This TCR beta chain was sequenced for a study of blood T cell repertoires in COVID-19. Study overall: From the United States, Italy and Spain came samples of acute and convalescent COVID-19.

Germline V gives CDR1 MNHNS, CDR2 SASEGT. The CDR3 is 15 residues long. The V end lost 1 base, the J end lost 6 bases, and 12 bases lay between the germline ends. The protocol was immunoSEQ multiplex PCR, while the TCRdb copy is restricted to in-frame clones and leaves out a portion. The sample gives about 59,000 clones, 75% to 95% of which show up once; 16% is in the top ten. The chain uses TRBV6-1 and TRBJ2-2, with D tentatively TRBD2 (7 bases). The specimen sequenced was peripheral blood. The TCR was taken from a man older than 75 with acute or convalescent COVID-19. In nucleotides, the CDR3 is TGTGCCAGCAGTGAAGAGGGGGGGAAATCCGGGGAGCTGTTTTTT. It specifies CASSEEGGKSGELFF.